The 27 T cell receptor beta chains below come from one sample, sequenced in a study of cytomegalovirus exposure and HLA in healthy donors. The PCR ran on 60 Vbeta and 13 Jbeta primers. This table comes from immunoSEQ multiplex PCR, and its TCRdb copy is limited to in-frame clones, with some not included. The profile shows about 130,000 clones, 74% of them singletons. The sequenced material came from PBMCs. The receptors shown here come from a male donor in good health and CMV-seronegative.

Remarks on this clone: The identical CDR3 is also encoded by other nucleotide sequences in the sample. The chain has TRBV7-6 and TRBJ2-2; 7 bases are a match to TRBD2. This CDR3 has 19 residues. Germline V gene lookup returns CDR1 SGHVS and CDR2 FNYEAQ. J lost 7 bases, V lost 1 base, and 18 bases had no gene match. CDR3 residues: CASSLGAPSSGVGGGELFF. CDR3 nucleotide sequence: TGTGCCAGCAGCTTAGGGGCGCCTTCGAGCGGGGTCGGCGGCGGGGAGCTGTTTTTT.

V is TRBV5-1 and J is TRBJ2-1, with D unresolved. V was pared by 2 bases and J by 10 bases, with 10 bases between. The germline CDR1 and CDR2 sequences are SGHRS and YFSETQ. The CDR3 length is 12 residues. For the CDR3, the DNA is TGCGCCAGCAGCTTCAGCGAACGGGAGCAGTTCTTC. This codes for CASSFSEREQFF. The complete variable domain, with remaining parts taken from reference TRBV5-1 and TRBJ2-1, reads KAGVTQTPRYLIKTRGQQVTLSCSPISGHRSVSWYQQTPGQGLQFLFEYFSETQRNKGNFPGRFSGRQFSNSRSEMNVSTLELGDSALYLCASSFSEREQFFGPGTRLTVL.

The V call is TRBV7-2, the J call TRBJ2-7, with D tentatively TRBD2 (5 bases). CDR3 size: 19 residues. Trimming took 3 bases from V and 0 from J, leaving 24 bases between them. The V gene's germline CDR1 is SGHTA and CDR2 FQGNSA. The CDR3 nucleotides are TGTGCCAGCAGCTTTCGTCAATCTCGACTAACGGAAAGCTCCTACGAGCAGTACTTC. Amino acids: CASSFRQSRLTESSYEQYF. Supplemented by reference TRBV7-2 and TRBJ2-7, the full variable domain reads GAGVSQSPSNKVTEKGKDVELRCDPISGHTALYWYRQSLGQGLEFLIYFQGNSAPDKSGLPSDRFSAERTGGSVSTLTIQRTQQEDSAVYLCASSFRQSRLTESSYEQYFGPGTRLTVT.

This chain uses TRBV5-4 with TRBJ1-1; D not certain. CDR3 length equals 14 residues. Trimming removed 4 bases at V and 1 base at J, with 11 bases between. Germline lookup yields CDR1 SGHNT and CDR2 YYREEE (reference sequence). The CDR3 sequence: CASSRREENTEAFF. For the CDR3, the DNA is TGTGCCAGCAGCCGGAGGGAAGAGAACACTGAAGCTTTCTTT. The complete variable domain, with remaining parts taken from reference TRBV5-4 and TRBJ1-1, reads ETGVTQSPTHLIKTRGQQVTLRCSSQSGHNTVSWYQQALGQGPQFIFQYYREEENGRGNFPPRFSGLQFPNYSSELNVNALELDDSALYLCASSRREENTEAFFGQGTRLTVV.

This clone appeared a few times. The chain joins TRBV5-6 to TRBJ1-1; perhaps TRBD1 as D (5 bases). The germline V gene encodes CDR1 SGHDT and CDR2 YYEEEE. V gave up 0 bases and J gave up 3 bases, with 12 bases separating them. This CDR3 region has 15 residues. The CDR3 loop reads CASSLDPGEDTEAFF. CDR3 nucleotide sequence: TGTGCCAGCAGCTTGGATCCGGGGGAGGACACTGAAGCTTTCTTT.

Comment on this clone: The junction differs from germline at one of its ends, possibly a read error. V usage is TRBV5-5 and J usage is TRBJ2-7; TRBD2 agrees at 11 bases. The length of the CDR3 is 13 residues. From germline, CDR1 is SGHKS and CDR2 YYEKEE (reference sequence). The CDR3, as DNA: TGTGCCAGCAGCTTTGGGACTAGCGGAGCCCTTTGCTTC. Translated: CASSFGTSGALCF. Full variable domain (rest looked up from reference TRBV5-5 and TRBJ2-7): DAGVTQSPTHLIKTRGQQVTLRCSPISGHKSVSWYQQVLGQGPQFIFQYYEKEERGRGNFPDRFSARQFPNYSSELNVNALLLGDSALYLCASSFGTSGALCFGPGTRLTVT.

This clone occurred a few times. The J gene is TRBJ1-1, the V gene TRBV4-3, with D tentatively TRBD1 (5 bases). The CDR3 is 15 amino acids. The germline V gene has CDR1 LGHNA and CDR2 YSLEER. V was pared by 3 bases and J by 1 base, with 12 bases between. The CDR3, as DNA: TGCGCCAGCAGCCAGTGGAGGGGATCGAACACTGAAGCTTTCTTT. Translation gives CASSQWRGSNTEAFF.

The V call is TRBV7-2, the J call TRBJ2-7; 9 bases map to TRBD1. V lost 1 base, J lost 4 bases, and 5 bases stayed unmatched. Germline CDR1 SGHTA, CDR2 FQGNSA. The length of the CDR3 is 15 residues. This CDR3 reads CASSLGGTGSYEQYF. The DNA of the CDR3 is TGTGCCAGCAGCTTAGGGGGGACAGGGAGTTACGAGCAGTACTTC.

The chain employs TRBV30 and TRBJ1-1; tentative D call: TRBD1 (6 bases). Germline assignment: CDR1 GTSNPN and CDR2 SVGIG (reference sequence). This CDR3 comprises 14 residues. The V gene lost 2 bases and the J gene lost 1 base, with 11 bases spanning the gap. The CDR3 sequence: CAWSPDRTNTEAFF. The CDR3 DNA reads TGTGCCTGGAGTCCCGACAGGACGAACACTGAAGCTTTCTTT.

The rearrangement links TRBV5-6 to TRBJ2-1; D is unclear. Trimming pared 2 bases from V and 5 bases from J, leaving 11 bases between. Germline V CDR1 and CDR2: SGHDT, YYEEEE. This CDR3 is built from 14 residues. The DNA for the CDR3 is TGTGCCAGCAGCTTTACGGGTATTAACAATGAGCAGTTCTTC. Translation: CASSFTGINNEQFF. The full variable domain, rest sourced from reference TRBV5-6 and TRBJ2-1, is DAGVTQSPTHLIKTRGQQVTLRCSPKSGHDTVSWYQQALGQGPQFIFQYYEEEERQRGNFPDRFSGHQFPNYSSELNVNALLLGDSALYLCASSFTGINNEQFFGPGTRLTVL.

V and J are TRBV5-4 and TRBJ1-4, with unresolved D. The germline V gene has CDR1 SGHNT and CDR2 YYREEE (reference sequence). This CDR3 is 15 amino acids long. V lost 0 bases and J 4 bases, leaving 10 bases between the germline ends. The CDR3, as DNA: TGTGCCAGCAGCTTGGCCGGGAGGAATAATGAAAAACTGTTTTTT. Translation: CASSLAGRNNEKLFF.

This chain joins TRBV30 and TRBJ1-1; 7 bases match TRBD1. The trim removed 2 bases at V and 5 bases at J, leaving 14 bases unmatched. The CDR3 sequence is 16 residues long. The germline V gene encodes CDR1 GTSNPN and CDR2 SVGIG (reference sequence). CDR3 residues: CAWSPFPRQGGTEAFF. Written as DNA, the CDR3 is TGTGCCTGGAGTCCATTCCCACGACAGGGTGGAACTGAAGCTTTCTTT.

Comment on this clone: The sample holds other DNA sequences that translate to the same CDR3. The chain employs TRBV11-2 and TRBJ1-5; the match to TRBD1 covers 7 bases. Germline V gives CDR1 SGHAT, CDR2 FQNNGV. Trimming took 5 bases from V and 5 from J; bases not matched to a gene: 3. The CDR3 is 13 residues long. The CDR3 loop reads CASSRDRDQPQHF. In DNA form, the CDR3 reads TGTGCCAGCAGCAGAGACAGGGATCAGCCCCAGCATTTT.

The chain is built from TRBV18 and TRBJ1-5; D possibly corresponds to TRBD1 (5 bases). In germline, CDR1 is KGHSH, CDR2 LQKENI. V was trimmed by 3 bases and J by 7 bases, leaving 10 bases between them. CDR3 size: 13 residues. The CDR3 sequence is CASSPGGGQPQHF. The CDR3 nucleotides read TGTGCCAGCTCACCGGGGGGGGGACAGCCCCAGCATTTT.

This clone was seen just once. The V and J genes are TRBV28 and TRBJ2-7; TRBD2 aligns across 7 bases. This CDR3 is built from 15 residues. Germline V CDR1 and CDR2: MDHEN, SYDVKM. After removal of 3 bases from V and 4 bases from J, the junction contained 9 bases not matched to a gene. The CDR3 spells CASSFPAGLRYEQYF. CDR3 DNA sequence: TGTGCCAGCAGTTTTCCAGCGGGATTACGTTACGAGCAGTACTTC. Filled out from reference TRBV28 and TRBJ2-7, the complete variable domain reads DVKVTQSSRYLVKRTGEKVFLECVQDMDHENMFWYRQDPGLGLRLIYFSYDVKMKEKGDIPEGYSVSREKKERFSLILESASTNQTSMYLCASSFPAGLRYEQYFGPGTRLTVT.

The chain combines TRBV9 with TRBJ2-3; D uncertain. V lost 0 bases, J lost 0 bases, and 5 bases lay in between. Germline V CDR1 and CDR2: SGDLS, YYNGEE. The CDR3 extends over 14 amino acids. CDR3 sequence (DNA): TGTGCCAGCAGCGTAGTTAATAGCACAGATACGCAGTATTTT. Protein sequence: CASSVVNSTDTQYF.

This clone appeared once. This chain uses TRBV10-3 with TRBJ2-7; 9 positions match TRBD1. The germline CDR1 and CDR2 sequences are ENHRY and SYGVKD. V lost 8 bases to trimming and J lost 6 bases; unmatched junction nucleotides: 8. The CDR3 contains 13 residues. The CDR3 region is CAIGRDRVTEQYF. CDR3 nucleotides: TGTGCCATCGGGCGGGACAGGGTCACCGAGCAGTACTTC.

The gene calls are TRBV11-2 and TRBJ2-7, with D maybe TRBD1 (5 bases). Trimming shortened V by 0 bases and J by 3 bases, and 15 bases separated the two germline ends. CDR1 is SGHAT, CDR2 FQNNGV, per germline. The CDR3 runs 16 residues. CDR3 DNA: TGTGCCAGCAGCTTAGAGGCCCGTTGGCAGGGCTACGAGCAGTACTTC. Its protein is CASSLEARWQGYEQYF.

The chain combines TRBV9 with TRBJ2-2, with 11 positions matching TRBD2. The CDR3 loop spans 20 amino acids. CDR1 is SGDLS, CDR2 YYNGEE, per germline. J lost 1 base, V lost 2 bases, and 13 bases had no gene match. The CDR3 sequence: CASSVGLSGGAARNTGELFF. As DNA, the CDR3 is TGTGCCAGCAGCGTGGGCCTTAGCGGGGGGGCCGCGAGGAACACCGGGGAGCTGTTTTTT.

The rearrangement joins TRBV4-3 to TRBJ2-7; D gene uncertain. V dropped 2 bases and J dropped 0 bases, with 8 bases sitting between them. This CDR3 is 14 amino acids long. Germline assignment: CDR1 LGHNA and CDR2 YSLEER. This chain's CDR3 is CASSQSTTSYEQYF. In nucleotides, the CDR3 is TGCGCCAGCAGCCAATCGACAACCTCCTACGAGCAGTACTTC.

V gene TRBV29-1 combines with J gene TRBJ2-1; 15 bases are shared with TRBD2. J lost 9 bases, V lost 6 bases, and 6 bases had no gene match. This CDR3 region has 14 residues. Germline V CDR1 and CDR2: SQVTM, ANQGSEA. The CDR3 DNA reads as TGCAGCGTACGGACTAGCGGGGGGGCCGGTGAGCAGTTCTTC. Encoded protein: CSVRTSGGAGEQFF.

V and J are TRBV2 and TRBJ2-2; D is perhaps TRBD1 (6 bases). CDR1 is SNHLY and CDR2 is FYNNEI in the germline V gene. There are 15 residues in the CDR3. V was cut by 6 bases and J by 6 bases, with 17 bases left in between. Here the CDR3 reads CASSLAGAPSGELFF. CDR3 nucleotides: TGTGCCAGCAGCCTCGCAGGGGCACCGTCCGGGGAGCTGTTTTTT.

This clone was picked up a small number of times. The chain links TRBV11-2 to TRBJ2-5, with TRBD2 identical over 7 bases. V lost 5 bases and J lost 4; bases outside the gene matches: 13. The V gene's germline CDR1 is SGHAT and CDR2 FQNNGV. The CDR3 covers 16 residues. The CDR3 DNA follows: TGTGCCAGCAGCCGACGGGGGGAGGTCATACGAGAGACCCAGTACTTC. This codes for CASSRRGEVIRETQYF. The variable domain in full, completed from reference TRBV11-2 and TRBJ2-5, reads EAGVAQSPRYKIIEKRQSVAFWCNPISGHATLYWYQQILGQGPKLLIQFQNNGVVDDSQLPKDRFSAERLKGVDSTLKIQPAKLEDSAVYLCASSRRGEVIRETQYFGPGTRLLVL.

The sample holds a few counts of this clone. This CDR3 reads CASSMTRGGQPQHF. CDR3 sequence (DNA): TGTGCCAGCAGTATGACTCGAGGGGGTCAGCCCCAGCATTTT. This chain links TRBV28 with TRBJ1-5; possibly TRBD1 for D (6 bases). CDR3 length: 14 residues. The V gene lost 5 bases and the J gene lost 6 bases, with 14 bases spanning the gap. Germline V lookup: CDR1 MDHEN, CDR2 SYDVKM.

CDR3 DNA: TGTGCCAGCAGTTCCGGGACAGGGGGTTCCAATCAGCCCCAGCATTTT. Residues: CASSSGTGGSNQPQHF. The V gene is TRBV28, the J gene TRBJ1-5, with 11 bases aligning to TRBD1. This CDR3 has 16 residues. J lost 3 bases, V lost 4 bases, and 5 bases had no gene match. Germline assignment: CDR1 MDHEN and CDR2 SYDVKM.

The V call is TRBV20-1, the J call TRBJ1-1; possible D gene TRBD1, 6 bases. The CDR3 extends over 11 amino acids. Germline CDR1 is DFQATT and CDR2 is SNEGSKA (reference sequence). The V and J ends lost 5 bases and 11 bases respectively, with 15 bases between them. The CDR3 coding sequence is TGCAGTGCTCGCGACAGGATGGCCGCTTTCTTT. Residues: CSARDRMAAFF.

This clone was counted only a few times. The chain recombines TRBV27 with TRBJ2-2; 7 bases line up with TRBD2. The length of the CDR3 is 15 residues. The V gene end was trimmed by 7 bases and the J gene end by 0 bases; junction bases not matched to a gene: 5. CDR1 MNHEY and CDR2 SMNVEV come from the germline V gene (reference sequence). CDR3 sequence: CASTQRDANTGELFF. DNA for the CDR3: TGTGCCAGCACCCAGCGGGACGCGAACACCGGGGAGCTGTTTTTT.